Below are 8 T cell receptor beta chains sequenced from a single sample in a study of blood T cell repertoires in COVID-19. Assay used: immunoSEQ multiplex PCR; TCRdb lists only in-frame clones, some missing. The repertoire holds about 280,000 clones, approximately 88% seen once, with about 1% in the top ten. The sample comprised PBMCs or T cells enriched from blood (not recorded which). The receptors shown here come from a woman under 40 who had recovered from COVID-19.

This clone has only one observation. This sequence joins TRBV19 and TRBJ2-1; TRBD2 matches 10 bases. With V trimmed by 2 bases and J by 0 bases, 1 base remained unmatched. Germline lookup yields CDR1 LNHDA and CDR2 SQIVND (reference sequence). The CDR3 has 16 amino acids. The CDR3 spells CASSIRTSGSYNEQFF. CDR3 nucleotide sequence: TGTGCCAGTAGTATAAGGACTAGCGGCTCCTACAATGAGCAGTTCTTC. The full variable domain, in which reference TRBV19 and TRBJ2-1 provide the parts outside the CDR3, is DGGITQSPKYLFRKEGQNVTLSCEQNLNHDAMYWYRQDPGQGLRLIYYSQIVNDFQKGDIAEGYSVSREKKESFPLTVTSAQKNPTAFYLCASSIRTSGSYNEQFFGPGTRLTVL.

The chain joins TRBV5-1 to TRBJ2-5; TRBD2 aligns across 8 bases. Germline CDR1 SGHRS, CDR2 YFSETQ. CDR3 length: 15 amino acids. The trim removed 6 bases at V and 5 bases at J, leaving 12 bases unmatched. The CDR3 DNA is TGCGCCAGCAAACTTCCCGGGGGGGCCTGGGAGACCCAGTACTTC. Its translation: CASKLPGGAWETQYF.

The V gene is TRBV4-3, the J gene TRBJ2-1; perhaps TRBD1 as D (6 bases). Trimming pared 0 bases from V and 3 bases from J, leaving 15 bases between. Germline lookup yields CDR1 LGHNA and CDR2 YSLEER. This CDR3 comprises 17 residues. CDR3 in DNA: TGCGCCAGCAGCCAAGAAGGCAGGACAGTACTCTACAATGAGCAGTTCTTC. Translation: CASSQEGRTVLYNEQFF.

The genes are TRBV11-2 and TRBJ2-5; 8 nucleotides line up with TRBD2. Germline trimming cut 5 bases from V and 2 bases from J; bases unmatched to any gene: 7. The CDR3 spans 15 residues. Germline V CDR1 and CDR2: SGHAT, FQNNGV. CDR3 loop: CASSQIAGRQETQYF. CDR3 nucleotides: TGTGCCAGCAGCCAAATAGCGGGGAGACAAGAGACCCAGTACTTC.

The V and J genes are TRBV25-1 and TRBJ1-2; a possible D gene is TRBD1 (5 bases). CDR1 and CDR2 (germline): MGHDK, SYGVNS. Trimming removed 7 bases from V and 7 bases from J, with 22 bases in between. This CDR3 has 15 residues. CDR3 loop: CASTPKGLYGSGYTF. The CDR3 coding sequence is TGTGCCAGCACACCCAAGGGGCTCTACGGGAGTGGCTACACCTTC.

The chain employs TRBV5-5 and TRBJ1-4; 7 bases are a match to TRBD1. CDR3 length equals 15 residues. J gave up 7 bases and V 0 bases, and 6 bases lay outside the gene matches. CDR1 and CDR2 (germline): SGHKS, YYEKEE (reference sequence). The CDR3 here is CASSLEGTDGEKLFF. The DNA for the CDR3 is TGTGCCAGCAGCTTGGAAGGGACAGACGGTGAAAAACTGTTTTTT.

The chain employs TRBV28 and TRBJ1-2, with no clear D. V was shortened by 6 bases and J by 4 bases, with 12 bases between the two germline ends. This CDR3 comprises 13 residues. The V gene's germline CDR1 is MDHEN and CDR2 SYDVKM. The CDR3 nucleotides read TGTGCCAGCAGCCGCTCCAGGTCCTATGGCTACACCTTC. This codes for CASSRSRSYGYTF.

The J gene is TRBJ1-2, the V gene TRBV7-6; 7 nucleotides line up with TRBD1. V gave up 5 bases and J gave up 0 bases; unmatched junction bases: 3. CDR3 size: 14 residues. Germline CDR1 reads SGHVS; CDR2 reads FNYEAQ. The CDR3 loop is CASSPGQANYGYTF. The CDR3 DNA reads as TGTGCCAGCAGCCCCGGACAGGCTAACTATGGCTACACCTTC.